The 26 T cell receptor beta chains below were found in one sample sequenced in a study of somatic mutations in cytotoxic T cells in rheumatoid arthritis. The table came from immunoSEQ multiplex PCR; TCRdb's copy has only in-frame clones and leaves some out. The data contain 15,000 to 20,000 clones, about 83% of them singletons. Material for sequencing was CD8+ T cells sorted from blood. Receptor source: a man aged 18-30 years with rheumatoid arthritis.

The chain combines TRBV19 with TRBJ1-2; D not certain. Trimming removed 5 bases at V and 1 base at J, with 20 bases between. Germline CDR1 is LNHDA and CDR2 is SQIVND (reference sequence). This CDR3 region has 17 residues. CDR3: CASSHIIAGSNNYGYTF. The CDR3 DNA reads TGTGCCAGTAGTCACATAATCGCTGGGTCGAATAACTATGGCTACACCTTC.

The genes are TRBV12-5 and TRBJ2-5; D not resolved. V was cut by 10 bases and J by 5 bases, with 8 bases left in between. The CDR3 contains 10 residues. Germline loops: CDR1 LGHNT, CDR2 FRNRAP. This chain's CDR3 is CATCYETQYF. The CDR3, as DNA: TGTGCTACCTGTTACGAGACCCAGTACTTC.

The genes are TRBV25-1 and TRBJ2-1; tentatively, D is TRBD2 (5 bases). Germline CDR1 is MGHDK and CDR2 is SYGVNS. The CDR3 has 15 residues. V dropped 4 bases and J dropped 6 bases, with 16 bases sitting between them. This CDR3 reads CASSGGMLLGNEQFF. CDR3 nucleotides: TGTGCCAGCAGTGGGGGAATGCTACTAGGCAATGAGCAGTTCTTC.

This sequence joins TRBV6-1 and TRBJ2-7, with 8 bases lining up with TRBD1. Germline trimming cut 8 bases from V and 6 bases from J; bases unmatched to any gene: 3. The CDR3 sequence is 11 residues long. Germline lookup yields CDR1 MNHNS and CDR2 SASEGT. CDR3 in amino acids: CASAGGPEQYF. The CDR3 DNA is TGTGCCAGCGCAGGGGGCCCCGAGCAGTACTTC.

This clone was seen only once. The CDR3 sequence is CASSGQNPNTGELFF. The CDR3 nucleotides are TGTGCCAGCAGTGGACAGAATCCTAACACCGGGGAGCTGTTTTTT. This sequence joins TRBV28 and TRBJ2-2, with D possibly being TRBD1 (6 bases). CDR3 length: 15 residues. Between the trimmed V and J ends, which lost 5 bases and 2 bases, there was a span of 12 bases. In germline, CDR1 is MDHEN, CDR2 SYDVKM.

The chain recombines TRBV16 with TRBJ2-7; TRBD1 matches at 9 bases. CDR3 length: 14 amino acids. CDR1 KGHSY and CDR2 FQNENV come from the germline V gene. Trimming at V came to 6 bases and at J to 2 bases, leaving 5 bases not matched to a gene. This CDR3 is CASSDRGGPYEQYF. CDR3 coding DNA: TGTGCCAGCAGTGACAGGGGGGGCCCCTACGAGCAGTACTTC.

This chain joins TRBV2 and TRBJ2-5, with D maybe TRBD1 (5 bases). Germline CDR1 SNHLY, CDR2 FYNNEI. V was shortened by 8 bases and J by 3 bases, with 13 bases between the two germline ends. CDR3 length: 13 amino acids. CDR3: CASGHSKKETQYF. The CDR3 nucleotides are TGTGCCAGCGGACATTCCAAGAAAGAGACCCAGTACTTC.

CDR3 sequence reads: CASSPFPPGANVLTF. The CDR3 DNA is TGTGCCAGCAGCCCCTTTCCTCCTGGGGCCAACGTCCTGACTTTC. The gene calls are TRBV5-6 and TRBJ2-6; no definite D call. From germline, CDR1 is SGHDT and CDR2 YYEEEE. Trimming took 4 bases from V and 2 from J, leaving 10 bases between them. This CDR3 has 15 residues.

The chain is built from TRBV27 and TRBJ2-1; D might be TRBD1 or TRBD2, each matching 5 bases. The V gene lost 2 bases and the J gene lost 2 bases, with 10 bases spanning the gap. The CDR3 covers 15 residues. Germline V gene data show CDR1 as MNHEY and CDR2 as SMNVEV (reference sequence). The CDR3: CASSLGTEAYNEQFF. The DNA of the CDR3 is TGTGCCAGCAGTTTAGGGACGGAAGCCTACAATGAGCAGTTCTTC.

The J gene is TRBJ1-1, the V gene TRBV2, with no clear D. Germline V CDR1 and CDR2: SNHLY, FYNNEI. The ends were cut back, 2 bases at V and 7 bases at J, with 5 bases in the middle. This CDR3 contains 11 residues. The DNA of the CDR3 is TGTGCCAGCAGTGAACGGGGTGAAGCTTTCTTT. Its protein is CASSERGEAFF.

A single count supports this clone. This chain links TRBV6-5 with TRBJ1-5, with TRBD1 matching over 7 bases. The CDR3 has 15 amino acids. The germline CDR1 and CDR2 sequences are MNHEY and SVGAGI. V lost 6 bases, J lost 0 bases, and 5 bases stayed unmatched. CDR3 sequence reads: CASRKGTASNQPQHF. CDR3 DNA sequence: TGTGCCAGCAGGAAAGGGACAGCTAGCAATCAGCCCCAGCATTTT.

The gene calls are TRBV19 and TRBJ1-5; D is undetermined. The CDR3 is 13 residues long. CDR1 is LNHDA, CDR2 SQIVND, per germline (reference sequence). With 1 base removed from V and 4 bases from J, the gap between germline ends came to 5 bases. The CDR3 loop reads CASSIGHNQPQHF. DNA for the CDR3: TGTGCCAGTAGTATAGGTCATAATCAGCCCCAGCATTTT.

This clone was detected a few times. V gene TRBV19 combines with J gene TRBJ2-5; no definite D call. This CDR3 spans 13 amino acids. Per the germline V gene, CDR1 is LNHDA and CDR2 is SQIVND (reference sequence). With 5 bases removed from V and 5 bases from J, the gap between germline ends came to 12 bases. The CDR3 nucleotides are TGTGCCAGTAGTGGCAGGCCTGGGGAGACCCAGTACTTC. It specifies CASSGRPGETQYF. The full variable domain, completed using reference TRBV19 and TRBJ2-5, is DGGITQSPKYLFRKEGQNVTLSCEQNLNHDAMYWYRQDPGQGLRLIYYSQIVNDFQKGDIAEGYSVSREKKESFPLTVTSAQKNPTAFYLCASSGRPGETQYFGPGTRLLVL.

This chain uses TRBV9 with TRBJ2-2, with unresolved D. The CDR3 is 13 residues long. V lost 0 bases and J 4 bases, leaving 4 bases between the germline ends. Germline CDR1 and CDR2: SGDLS and YYNGEE. CDR3 DNA: TGTGCCAGCAGCGTAGGTGTCACCGGGGAGCTGTTTTTT. This encodes CASSVGVTGELFF. The full variable domain, completed using reference TRBV9 and TRBJ2-2, is DSGVTQTPKHLITATGQRVTLRCSPRSGDLSVYWYQQSLDQGLQFLIQYYNGEERAKGNILERFSAQQFPDLHSELNLSSLELGDSALYFCASSVGVTGELFFGEGSRLTVL.

CDR3 sequence reads: CASSVGSTGYTDTQYF. The CDR3 DNA sequence: TGTGCCAGCAGCGTAGGGTCAACAGGCTACACAGATACGCAGTATTTT. V gene TRBV9 combines with J gene TRBJ2-3; possibly TRBD1 for D (5 bases). V lost 0 bases, J lost 2 bases, and 13 bases lay in between. The CDR3 has 16 residues. Germline V gene sequence: CDR1 SGDLS, CDR2 YYNGEE.

The rearrangement joins TRBV28 to TRBJ1-1; possibly TRBD1 for D (6 bases). Germline V lookup: CDR1 MDHEN, CDR2 SYDVKM. The CDR3 spans 14 residues. V was cut by 6 bases and J by 4 bases, with 15 bases left in between. The CDR3 DNA reads TGTGCCAGCAGATCAATCGGGGGGCTCACTGAAGCTTTCTTT. Amino acid sequence: CASRSIGGLTEAFF.

This clone was seen only once. The chain employs TRBV5-6 and TRBJ2-1, with a weak D call TRBD1 (6 bases). The length of the CDR3 is 18 residues. The germline V gene encodes CDR1 SGHDT and CDR2 YYEEEE. V lost 0 bases to trimming and J lost 4 bases, with 20 bases between them. The CDR3 sequence is CASSLALSGNRAYNEQFF. The CDR3 nucleotides read TGTGCCAGCAGCTTGGCCTTAAGTGGGAACAGGGCTTACAATGAGCAGTTCTTC.

The CDR3 loop is CASSQEAAGSYEQYF. The CDR3 DNA sequence: TGTGCCAGCAGCCAAGAAGCCGCGGGTTCCTACGAGCAGTACTTC. The chain has TRBV4-2 and TRBJ2-7, with D perhaps TRBD2 (5 bases). Germline values: CDR1 LGHNA, CDR2 YNFKEQ. This CDR3 region has 15 residues. Trimming took off 0 bases at V and 1 base at J, with 10 bases between the two ends.

The V gene is TRBV6-1, the J gene TRBJ1-5; 8 bases are a match to TRBD1. The V segment lost 1 base and the J segment 2 bases; nucleotides outside the gene matches: 4. This CDR3 region has 16 residues. Germline V gene lookup returns CDR1 MNHNS and CDR2 SASEGT. CDR3 nucleotides: TGTGCCAGCAGTGAAGTGGCAGGGGGCGGCAATCAGCCCCAGCATTTT. This translates into CASSEVAGGGNQPQHF.

V and J are TRBV6-1 and TRBJ2-7; D ambiguous. With 2 bases removed from V and 0 bases from J, the gap between germline ends came to 8 bases. The CDR3 runs to 14 residues. Looked up from germline, CDR1 is MNHNS and CDR2 is SASEGT. CDR3 bases: TGTGCCAGCAGTGAATCGGGTTTCTCCTACGAGCAGTACTTC. It yields the protein CASSESGFSYEQYF.

This clone was seen a handful of times. This chain joins TRBV14 and TRBJ1-1; D unclear. Germline assignment: CDR1 SGHDN and CDR2 FVKESK. The V end was cut by 3 bases, the J end by 6 bases, with 11 bases between. The CDR3 length is 13 residues. CDR3: CASSHHYLPEAFF. The CDR3 nucleotides are TGTGCCAGCAGCCATCATTACTTACCTGAAGCTTTCTTT.

The chain combines TRBV27 with TRBJ1-5, with 9 bases fitting TRBD1. This CDR3 is 14 amino acids long. Germline CDR1 reads MNHEY; CDR2 reads SMNVEV (reference sequence). Unmatched junction bases numbered 6, after V lost 6 bases and J lost 6 bases. In nucleotides, the CDR3 is TGTGCCAGCAGGTGGACAGGGGATAGTCAGCCCCAGCATTTT. Its translation: CASRWTGDSQPQHF.

This chain uses TRBV4-3 with TRBJ2-3, with D unresolved. The CDR3 totals 15 residues. CDR1 and CDR2 (germline): LGHNA, YSLEER. V was pared by 0 bases and J by 6 bases, with 13 bases between. The CDR3 here is CASSQEQTLGDTQYF. CDR3 DNA: TGCGCCAGCAGCCAAGAACAGACCCTCGGTGATACGCAGTATTTT.

The chain couples TRBV27 to TRBJ1-2; TRBD1 matches 7 bases. The CDR3 spans 13 residues. Germline V gives CDR1 MNHEY, CDR2 SMNVEV (reference sequence). With V trimmed by 2 bases and J by 4 bases, 1 base remained unmatched. The CDR3 DNA is TGTGCCAGCAGTTTAAGGACAGGCTATGGCTACACCTTC. It encodes CASSLRTGYGYTF.

This clone was seen just once. The genes are TRBV28 and TRBJ1-3; D unresolved. This CDR3 is built from 16 residues. Germline loops: CDR1 MDHEN, CDR2 SYDVKM. V lost 5 bases to trimming and J lost 1 base, with 15 bases between them. CDR3 coding DNA: TGTGCCAGCAGTCCCGGGTTTCTCATGTCTGGAAACACCATATATTTT. Translating gives CASSPGFLMSGNTIYF. The entire variable domain, with the rest obtained from reference TRBV28 and TRBJ1-3, is as follows: DVKVTQSSRYLVKRTGEKVFLECVQDMDHENMFWYRQDPGLGLRLIYFSYDVKMKEKGDIPEGYSVSREKKERFSLILESASTNQTSMYLCASSPGFLMSGNTIYFGEGSWLTVV.

Remarks on this clone: Other nucleotide sequences from this sample produce the same CDR3. V and J are TRBV5-5 and TRBJ2-2; D gene ambiguous. Germline CDR1 is SGHKS and CDR2 is YYEKEE (reference sequence). Between the trimmed V and J ends, which lost 4 bases and 1 base, there was a span of 8 bases. This CDR3 has 14 residues. The CDR3 reads CASSLTVNTGELFF. CDR3 nucleotide sequence: TGTGCCAGCAGCCTAACAGTGAACACCGGGGAGCTGTTTTTT.